The 30 T cell receptor beta chains listed next were all sequenced from one sample in a study of T-cell reconstitution after alpha-beta-depleted transplantation in children. The authors prepared the TCRbeta library with unique molecular identifiers. One entry per CDR3 protein, called by TCRdb with MiXCR from the PCR reads. The repertoire holds about 200,000 distinct CDR3 sequences, with 5.5% to 7% as singletons. The sample was PBMCs, taken before TCRalphabeta/CD19-depleted stem cell transplant. The receptors come from a boy younger than 10 with acute lymphoblastic leukemia, due to receive a stem cell transplant.

The J gene is TRBJ2-3, the V gene TRBV28; D gene ambiguous. The germline CDR1 and CDR2 sequences are MDHEN and SYDVKM. The length of the CDR3 is 15 residues. V shed 3 bases and J shed 4 bases, with 14 bases lying between them. The CDR3 sequence is CASSFDQLKADTQYF. The CDR3 DNA follows: TGTGCCAGCAGTTTTGACCAGTTGAAAGCAGATACGCAGTATTTT.

This chain connects TRBV12-3 or TRBV12-4 to TRBJ2-1, with D possibly matching TRBD2 (6 bases). V lost 9 bases and J lost 5, with 14 bases in between. The length of the CDR3 is 13 residues. In DNA, the CDR3 is TGTGCCAGTATCCGGGGGAAGGACAATGAGCAGTTCTTC. Its protein is CASIRGKDNEQFF.

The genes are TRBV20-1 and TRBJ1-5; 12 bases agree with TRBD1. This CDR3 region has 17 residues. With 2 bases clipped from V and 0 bases from J, the junction kept 5 bases outside the gene matches. Germline V gene sequence: CDR1 DFQATT, CDR2 SNEGSKA (reference sequence). As DNA, the CDR3 is TGCAGTGCTAGACAGGGACAGGGGGCACCTAGCAATCAGCCCCAGCATTTT. This codes for CSARQGQGAPSNQPQHF.

This clonotype was observed at least ten times. The chain uses TRBV7-9 and TRBJ2-3; D remains unclear. Deletions cut 1 base from V and 7 bases from J, with 6 bases between. The germline gives CDR1 SEHNR, CDR2 FQNEAQ (reference sequence). The CDR3 runs 12 residues. The DNA of the CDR3 is TGTGCCAGCAGCTTAGAGGTGTATACGCAGTATTTT. This codes for CASSLEVYTQYF.

This clonotype came up many times. This chain joins TRBV29-1 and TRBJ2-1; no reliable D call. Deletions cut 4 bases from V and 7 bases from J, with 5 bases between. This CDR3 spans 10 amino acids. CDR1 and CDR2 (germline): SQVTM, ANQGSEA. CDR3 protein: CSVGGNEQFF. The CDR3 bases are TGCAGCGTTGGGGGAAATGAGCAGTTCTTC.

The chain employs TRBV20-1 and TRBJ1-5; D gene uncertain. Germline V gene data show CDR1 as DFQATT and CDR2 as SNEGSKA (reference sequence). The germline V and J ends were trimmed by 5 bases and 1 base, with 12 bases remaining between them. CDR3 length: 14 amino acids. CDR3 DNA sequence: TGCAGTGCTTCTCGTTGGGTAAGCAATCAGCCCCAGCATTTT. As protein: CSASRWVSNQPQHF.

The V gene is TRBV20-1, the J gene TRBJ2-5; tentatively, D is TRBD2 (6 bases). The CDR3 has 13 residues. The germline V and J ends were trimmed by 5 bases and 7 bases, with 17 bases remaining between them. Per the germline V gene, CDR1 is DFQATT and CDR2 is SNEGSKA (reference sequence). The CDR3 loop reads CSAGPTRLGTQYF. DNA for the CDR3: TGCAGTGCTGGACCGACTAGGCTGGGGACCCAGTACTTC.

The table lists this clonotype with many counts. This chain connects TRBV20-1 to TRBJ2-5; possibly TRBD2 for D (5 bases). In germline, CDR1 is DFQATT, CDR2 SNEGSKA (reference sequence). The CDR3 consists of 11 residues. With 6 bases removed from V and 5 bases from J, the gap between germline ends came to 10 bases. Here the CDR3 DNA reads TGCAGTGCCAAGGCGGGTGAGACCCAGTACTTC. Encoded protein: CSAKAGETQYF.

This clonotype was picked up many times. This rearrangement joins TRBV25-1 to TRBJ1-4; D remains ambiguous. V was shortened by 8 bases and J by 0 bases, with 16 bases between the two germline ends. CDR1 is MGHDK, CDR2 SYGVNS, per germline. The CDR3 sequence is 16 residues long. CDR3 sequence: CASGGLGESTNEKLFF. DNA of the CDR3: TGTGCCAGCGGCGGTTTAGGCGAGTCAACTAATGAAAAACTGTTTTTT.

This clonotype showed up many times. The J gene is TRBJ2-7, the V gene TRBV28; D is uncertain. Germline V gene sequence: CDR1 MDHEN, CDR2 SYDVKM. This CDR3 is 16 amino acids long. V dropped 4 bases and J dropped 4 bases, with 20 bases sitting between them. The CDR3 reads CASSSRPGLLGYEQYF. CDR3 sequence (DNA): TGTGCCAGCAGTTCCCGCCCCGGCCTCCTTGGATACGAGCAGTACTTC.

This clonotype was counted only a few times. V is TRBV28 and J is TRBJ1-5; the D is unclear. CDR3 length: 13 residues. V was cut by 7 bases and J by 4 bases, with 11 bases left in between. Germline assignment: CDR1 MDHEN and CDR2 SYDVKM. This CDR3 reads CASTPLGNQPQHF. The CDR3 DNA reads TGTGCCAGCACCCCCCTGGGTAATCAGCCCCAGCATTTT.

This clonotype came up many times. J is TRBJ2-7 and V is TRBV5-4, with 8 bases aligning to TRBD2. With 1 base clipped from V and 3 bases from J, the junction kept 18 bases outside the gene matches. The length of the CDR3 is 19 residues. Germline V gene data show CDR1 as SGHNT and CDR2 as YYREEE (reference sequence). CDR3 DNA: TGTGCCAGCAGCTTGAAGCGTACGGTTGAAGGGCGGGAGGACTACGAGCAGTACTTC. Its protein product is CASSLKRTVEGREDYEQYF.

This clonotype was counted ten times or more. The rearrangement links TRBV28 to TRBJ2-5, with D unclear. V was pared by 4 bases and J by 4 bases, with 13 bases between. The CDR3 covers 14 residues. Germline V CDR1 and CDR2: MDHEN, SYDVKM. CDR3 nucleotide sequence: TGTGCCAGCAGTTCCTTCAGTAGTGGAGAGACCCAGTACTTC. Its translation: CASSSFSSGETQYF.

This clonotype occurred many times. V gene TRBV28 combines with J gene TRBJ1-1; D may be TRBD1 (6 bases). Germline assignment: CDR1 MDHEN and CDR2 SYDVKM. The germline V and J ends were trimmed by 9 bases and 7 bases, with 18 bases remaining between them. CDR3 length: 13 residues. The CDR3 reads CASYRGAPFEAFF. CDR3 coding DNA: TGTGCCAGTTACCGGGGGGCGCCATTTGAAGCTTTCTTT.

This clonotype was observed many times. The chain combines TRBV7-9 with TRBJ2-1, with D perhaps being TRBD1 or TRBD2 (5 bases each). Germline V gives CDR1 SEHNR, CDR2 FQNEAQ (reference sequence). This CDR3 is 17 amino acids long. With 4 bases removed from V and 8 bases from J, the gap between germline ends came to 24 bases. CDR3 residues: CASSSPPGPHLSDEQFF. The CDR3, as DNA: TGTGCCAGCAGCTCTCCTCCGGGGCCCCATCTCTCGGATGAGCAGTTCTTC.

Only a few counts were recorded for this clonotype. The chain recombines TRBV9 with TRBJ2-1; TRBD2 matches at 10 bases. Germline lookup yields CDR1 SGDLS and CDR2 YYNGEE. The V and J ends lost 3 bases and 4 bases, in that order; junction bases with no gene match: 4. CDR3 size: 15 residues. For the CDR3, the DNA is TGTGCCAGCAGCGCGGGACTAGCGCTGTACAATGAGCAGTTCTTC. Its translation is CASSAGLALYNEQFF.

There are many counts of this clonotype. The chain is built from TRBV29-1 and TRBJ2-1; tentative D call: TRBD2 (6 bases). The CDR3 is 13 amino acids. The germline V gene encodes CDR1 SQVTM and CDR2 ANQGSEA. V was clipped by 7 bases and J by 5 bases, with 15 bases between them. CDR3 sequence: CSGRGGINNEQFF. The CDR3 coding sequence is TGCAGCGGGAGGGGCGGAATTAACAATGAGCAGTTCTTC.

This clonotype was seen only a few times. The genes are TRBV12-3 or TRBV12-4 and TRBJ2-7, with a tentative D call TRBD2 (6 bases). V was shortened by 3 bases and J by 4 bases, with 13 bases between the two germline ends. The CDR3 runs to 14 residues. The CDR3 reads CASSLRDSFYEQYF. The CDR3 coding sequence is TGTGCCAGCAGTTTGCGGGATTCGTTTTACGAGCAGTACTTC.

This clonotype turned up a few times. The chain uses TRBV28 and TRBJ1-1; 8 nucleotides agree with TRBD1. The CDR3 is made up of 16 amino acids. The V segment lost 2 bases and the J segment 4 bases; nucleotides outside the gene matches: 9. The germline gives CDR1 MDHEN, CDR2 SYDVKM. CDR3: CASSLLGPGGRTEAFF. CDR3 nucleotide sequence: TGTGCCAGCAGTTTACTGGGCCCAGGGGGCCGCACTGAAGCTTTCTTT.

This clonotype was observed a few times. The rearrangement links TRBV4-2 to TRBJ1-5; tentative D call: TRBD1 (5 bases). Germline V gene lookup returns CDR1 LGHNA and CDR2 YNFKEQ. V was shortened by 0 bases and J by 5 bases, with 14 bases between the two germline ends. CDR3 length: 16 residues. The CDR3 reads CASSQDRQGNDQPQHF. As DNA, the CDR3 is TGTGCCAGCAGCCAAGATCGGCAGGGAAATGATCAGCCCCAGCATTTT.

The J gene is TRBJ1-1, the V gene TRBV20-1; D unresolved. V was clipped by 3 bases and J by 7 bases, with 12 bases between them. The CDR3 spans 12 residues. Germline values: CDR1 DFQATT, CDR2 SNEGSKA (reference sequence). This CDR3 reads CSASFGLDEAFF. The CDR3, as DNA: TGCAGTGCTAGTTTCGGGCTGGATGAAGCTTTCTTT.

The chain has TRBV7-9 and TRBJ2-7, with no clear D. Germline V gives CDR1 SEHNR, CDR2 FQNEAQ (reference sequence). The CDR3 spans 15 residues. V was clipped by 1 base and J by 0 bases, with 10 bases between them. CDR3 protein: CASSLDGANSYEQYF. The CDR3 DNA reads as TGTGCCAGCAGCTTAGACGGAGCGAACTCCTACGAGCAGTACTTC. The full variable domain, with the rest looked up from reference TRBV7-9 and TRBJ2-7, is DTGVSQNPRHKITKRGQNVTFRCDPISEHNRLYWYRQTLGQGPEFLTYFQNEAQLEKSRLLSDRFSAERPKGSFSTLEIQRTEQGDSAMYLCASSLDGANSYEQYFGPGTRLTVT.

This clonotype was seen repeatedly, ten times or more. The chain combines TRBV12-3 or TRBV12-4 with TRBJ2-1, with TRBD2 as a possible D gene (6 bases). This CDR3 is 14 amino acids long. The V and J ends lost 6 bases and 8 bases respectively, with 17 bases between them. Here the CDR3 DNA reads TGTGCCAGCAGCCAGCGGGTTGAGACGCATGAGCAGTTCTTC. It is translated as CASSQRVETHEQFF.

This clonotype occurred many times. The chain has TRBV5-1 and TRBJ1-1; D unclear. The CDR3 has 14 amino acids. The germline V gene has CDR1 SGHRS and CDR2 YFSETQ. V was trimmed by 5 bases and J by 0 bases, leaving 11 bases between them. In nucleotides, the CDR3 is TGCGCCAGCAGGAATCTCCAGGTGAACACTGAAGCTTTCTTT. Amino acids: CASRNLQVNTEAFF.

There are a few counts of this clonotype. The gene calls are TRBV7-2 and TRBJ2-7; TRBD2 matches 11 bases. The V gene end was trimmed by 5 bases and the J gene end by 6 bases; junction bases not matched to a gene: 6. The germline CDR1 and CDR2 sequences are SGHTA and FQGNSA. The CDR3 is made up of 14 amino acids. CDR3 sequence reads: CASSAPGTSGEQYF. The CDR3 region has the DNA TGTGCCAGCAGCGCGCCCGGGACTAGCGGCGAGCAGTACTTC.

This chain uses TRBV28 with TRBJ1-5; maybe TRBD1 (5 bases). Germline CDR1 is MDHEN and CDR2 is SYDVKM. V was clipped by 2 bases and J by 7 bases, with 9 bases between them. The CDR3 has 13 amino acids. The CDR3 DNA is TGTGCCAGCAGTTTACCCAGGGCGCAGCCCCAGCATTTT. It translates to CASSLPRAQPQHF.

Points on this clonotype: This may be a read error, as it is one base from a much larger clone. The chain carries TRBV15 and TRBJ2-1, with D perhaps TRBD1 or TRBD2 (6 bases each). The CDR3 spans 16 residues. CDR1 is LNHNV, CDR2 YYDKDF, per germline (reference sequence). The CDR3 DNA sequence: TGTGTCACCAGCAGATCATTGTGGGGGGCCGATTATGAGCAGTTCTTC. Encoded protein: CVTSRSLWGADYEQFF.

The rearrangement links TRBV5-5 to TRBJ2-7; D gene uncertain. CDR3 size: 14 residues. V was cut by 4 bases and J by 4 bases, with 15 bases left in between. Germline CDR1 is SGHKS and CDR2 is YYEKEE (reference sequence). The CDR3 here is CASSLLDGWYEQYF. The DNA of the CDR3 is TGTGCCAGCAGCCTCCTCGACGGGTGGTACGAGCAGTACTTC.

The table lists this clonotype with many counts. The chain uses TRBV12-3 or TRBV12-4 and TRBJ2-7; 15 nucleotides align to TRBD2. V lost 5 bases and J lost 4; bases outside the gene matches: 9. The CDR3 covers 17 residues. CDR3 amino acids: CASSPTGLAGGQYEQYF. The CDR3 nucleotides are TGTGCCAGCAGTCCTACTGGACTAGCGGGAGGGCAATACGAGCAGTACTTC.

This clonotype came up many times. V and J are TRBV12-3 or TRBV12-4 and TRBJ1-3; a possible D gene is TRBD1 (5 bases). Deletions cut 6 bases from V and 0 bases from J, with 9 bases between. CDR3 length equals 14 residues. CDR3 in DNA: TGTGCCAGCAGGGCTGGACACTCTGGAAACACCATATATTTT. Translation gives CASRAGHSGNTIYF.